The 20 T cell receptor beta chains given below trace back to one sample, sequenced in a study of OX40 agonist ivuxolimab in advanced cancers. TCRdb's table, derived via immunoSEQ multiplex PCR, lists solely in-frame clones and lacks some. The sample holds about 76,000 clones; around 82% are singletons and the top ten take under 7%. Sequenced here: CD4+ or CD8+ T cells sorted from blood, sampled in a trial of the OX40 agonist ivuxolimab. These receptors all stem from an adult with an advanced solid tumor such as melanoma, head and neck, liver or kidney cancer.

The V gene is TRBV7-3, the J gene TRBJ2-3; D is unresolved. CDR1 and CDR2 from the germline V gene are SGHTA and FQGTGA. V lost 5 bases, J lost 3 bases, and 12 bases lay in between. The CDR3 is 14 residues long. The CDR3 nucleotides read TGTGCCAGCAGCCCAACCCTCCAGACAGATACGCAGTATTTT. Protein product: CASSPTLQTDTQYF.

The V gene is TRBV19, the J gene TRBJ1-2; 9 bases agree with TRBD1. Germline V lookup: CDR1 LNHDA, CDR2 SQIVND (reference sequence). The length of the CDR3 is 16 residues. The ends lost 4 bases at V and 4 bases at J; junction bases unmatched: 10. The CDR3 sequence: CASSRTGTGRTYGYTF. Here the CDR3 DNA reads TGTGCCAGTAGTAGGACCGGGACAGGGAGGACCTATGGCTACACCTTC.

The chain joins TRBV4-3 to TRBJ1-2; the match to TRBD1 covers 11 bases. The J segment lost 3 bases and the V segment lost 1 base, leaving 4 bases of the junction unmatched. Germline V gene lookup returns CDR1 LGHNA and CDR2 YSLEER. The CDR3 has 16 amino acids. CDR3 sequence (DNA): TGCGCCAGCAGCCAAGGAGGACAGGGGGCCTACTATGGCTACACCTTC. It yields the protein CASSQGGQGAYYGYTF.

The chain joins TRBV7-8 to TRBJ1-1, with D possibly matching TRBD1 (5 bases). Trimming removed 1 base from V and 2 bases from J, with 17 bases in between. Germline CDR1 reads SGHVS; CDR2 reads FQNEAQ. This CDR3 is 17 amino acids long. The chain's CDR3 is CASSLVGVSGRNTEAFF. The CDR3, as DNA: TGTGCCAGCAGCTTAGTAGGGGTATCCGGCCGAAACACTGAAGCTTTCTTT.

The CDR3 DNA reads TGTGCCAGCAGCGTACAGAATTTGAACACCGGGGAGCTGTTTTTT. Translation gives CASSVQNLNTGELFF. This chain uses TRBV9 with TRBJ2-2; no definite D call. The CDR3 loop spans 15 amino acids. Germline loops: CDR1 SGDLS, CDR2 YYNGEE. The V and J ends lost 1 base and 1 base respectively, with 8 bases between them. Variable domain in full (rest from reference TRBV9 and TRBJ2-2): DSGVTQTPKHLITATGQRVTLRCSPRSGDLSVYWYQQSLDQGLQFLIQYYNGEERAKGNILERFSAQQFPDLHSELNLSSLELGDSALYFCASSVQNLNTGELFFGEGSRLTVL.

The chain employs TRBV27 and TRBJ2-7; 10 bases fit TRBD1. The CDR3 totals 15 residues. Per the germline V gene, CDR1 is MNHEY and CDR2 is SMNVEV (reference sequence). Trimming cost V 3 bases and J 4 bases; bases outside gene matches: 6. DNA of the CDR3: TGTGCCAGCAGTTTCGGACAGGGGGGAGTGTACGAGCAGTACTTC. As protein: CASSFGQGGVYEQYF.

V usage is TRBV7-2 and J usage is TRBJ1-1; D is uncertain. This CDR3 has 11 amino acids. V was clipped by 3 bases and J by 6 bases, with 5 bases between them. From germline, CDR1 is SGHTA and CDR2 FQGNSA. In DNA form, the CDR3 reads TGTGCCAGCAGCTTGCGAGCTGAAGCTTTCTTT. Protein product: CASSLRAEAFF.

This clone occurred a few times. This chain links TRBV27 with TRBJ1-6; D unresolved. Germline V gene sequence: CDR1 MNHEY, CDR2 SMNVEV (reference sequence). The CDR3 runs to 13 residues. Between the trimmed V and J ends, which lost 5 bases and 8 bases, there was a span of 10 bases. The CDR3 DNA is TGTGCCAGCAGTCCGCGGAGGCATTCACCCCTCCACTTT. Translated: CASSPRRHSPLHF.

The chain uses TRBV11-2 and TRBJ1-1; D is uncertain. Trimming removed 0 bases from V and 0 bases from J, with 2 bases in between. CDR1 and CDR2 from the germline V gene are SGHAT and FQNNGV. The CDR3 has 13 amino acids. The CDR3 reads CASSLEVNTEAFF. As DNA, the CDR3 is TGTGCCAGCAGCTTAGAGGTGAACACTGAAGCTTTCTTT.

CDR3 sequence (DNA): TGTGCCAGCAGCCCGAAGGGCAGGGGGCTGACAGATACGCAGTATTTT. It codes for CASSPKGRGLTDTQYF. The chain uses TRBV9 and TRBJ2-3; 8 bases are shared with TRBD1. J gave up 3 bases and V 4 bases, and 10 bases lay outside the gene matches. The CDR3 is 16 amino acids. Looked up from germline, CDR1 is SGDLS and CDR2 is YYNGEE.

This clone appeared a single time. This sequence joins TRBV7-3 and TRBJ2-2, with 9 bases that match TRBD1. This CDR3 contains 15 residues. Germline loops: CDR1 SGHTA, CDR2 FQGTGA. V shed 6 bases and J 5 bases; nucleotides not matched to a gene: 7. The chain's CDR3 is CASSPDRGRTGELFF. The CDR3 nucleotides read TGTGCCAGCAGTCCGGACAGGGGACGAACCGGGGAGCTGTTTTTT.

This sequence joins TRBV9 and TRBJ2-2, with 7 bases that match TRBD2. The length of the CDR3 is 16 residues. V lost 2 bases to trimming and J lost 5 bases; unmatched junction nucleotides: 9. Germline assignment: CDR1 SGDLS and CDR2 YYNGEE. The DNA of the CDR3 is TGTGCCAGCAGCGTCCTGCCCGGGGGAGGGACCGGGGAGCTGTTTTTT. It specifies CASSVLPGGGTGELFF. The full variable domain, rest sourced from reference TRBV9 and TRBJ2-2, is DSGVTQTPKHLITATGQRVTLRCSPRSGDLSVYWYQQSLDQGLQFLIQYYNGEERAKGNILERFSAQQFPDLHSELNLSSLELGDSALYFCASSVLPGGGTGELFFGEGSRLTVL.

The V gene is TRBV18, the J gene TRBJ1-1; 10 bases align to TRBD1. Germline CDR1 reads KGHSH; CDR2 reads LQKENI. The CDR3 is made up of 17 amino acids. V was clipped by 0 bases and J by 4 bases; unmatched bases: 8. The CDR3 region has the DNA TGTGCCAGCTCACCACCGTCAGGGGACAGGGGTATCACTGAAGCTTTCTTT. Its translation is CASSPPSGDRGITEAFF. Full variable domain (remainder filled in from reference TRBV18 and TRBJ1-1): NAGVMQNPRHLVRRRGQEARLRCSPMKGHSHVYWYRQLPEEGLKFMVYLQKENIIDESGMPKERFSAEFPKEGPSILRIQQVVRGDSAAYFCASSPPSGDRGITEAFFGQGTRLTVV.

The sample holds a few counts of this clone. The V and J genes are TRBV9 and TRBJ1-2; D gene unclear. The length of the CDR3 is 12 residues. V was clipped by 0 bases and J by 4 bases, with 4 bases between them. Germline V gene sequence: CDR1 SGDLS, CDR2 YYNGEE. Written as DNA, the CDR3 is TGTGCCAGCAGCGTAGATGGCTATGGCTACACCTTC. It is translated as CASSVDGYGYTF.

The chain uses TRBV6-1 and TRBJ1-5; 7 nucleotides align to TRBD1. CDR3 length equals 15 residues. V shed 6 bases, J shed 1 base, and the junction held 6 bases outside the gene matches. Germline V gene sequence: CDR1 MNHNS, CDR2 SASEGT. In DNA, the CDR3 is TGTGCCAGCAGAGAGGGGGCGCAGAGCAATCAGCCCCAGCATTTT. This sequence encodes CASREGAQSNQPQHF.

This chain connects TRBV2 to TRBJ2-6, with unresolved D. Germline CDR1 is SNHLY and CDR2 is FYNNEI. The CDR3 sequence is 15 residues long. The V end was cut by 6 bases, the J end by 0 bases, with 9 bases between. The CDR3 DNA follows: TGTGCCAGCAGCACAACGAGCTCTGGGGCCAACGTCCTGACTTTC. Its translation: CASSTTSSGANVLTF.

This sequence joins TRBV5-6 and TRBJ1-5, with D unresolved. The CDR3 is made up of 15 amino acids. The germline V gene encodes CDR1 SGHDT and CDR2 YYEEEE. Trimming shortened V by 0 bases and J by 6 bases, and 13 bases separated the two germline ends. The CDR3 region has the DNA TGTGCCAGCAGCTTGGTTGGGTTTCCCGGTCAGCCCCAGCATTTT. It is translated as CASSLVGFPGQPQHF. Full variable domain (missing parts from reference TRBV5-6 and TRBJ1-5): DAGVTQSPTHLIKTRGQQVTLRCSPKSGHDTVSWYQQALGQGPQFIFQYYEEEERQRGNFPDRFSGHQFPNYSSELNVNALLLGDSALYLCASSLVGFPGQPQHFGDGTRLSIL.

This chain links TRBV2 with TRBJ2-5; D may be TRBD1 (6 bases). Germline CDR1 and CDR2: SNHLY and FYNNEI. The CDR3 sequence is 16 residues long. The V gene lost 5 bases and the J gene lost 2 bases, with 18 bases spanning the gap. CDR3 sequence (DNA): TGTGCCAGCAGTCCTGAGGGTAGGCAGGGGCAAGAGACCCAGTACTTC. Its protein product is CASSPEGRQGQETQYF.

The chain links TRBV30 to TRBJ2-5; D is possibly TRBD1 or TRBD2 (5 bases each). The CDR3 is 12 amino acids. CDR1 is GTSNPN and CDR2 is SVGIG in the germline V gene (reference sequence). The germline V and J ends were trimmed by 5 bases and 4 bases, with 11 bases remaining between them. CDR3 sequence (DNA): TGTGCCTGGGGGGGTCTGGGAGAGACCCAGTACTTC. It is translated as CAWGGLGETQYF. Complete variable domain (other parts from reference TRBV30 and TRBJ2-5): SQTIHQWPATLVQPVGSPLSLECTVEGTSNPNLYWYRQAAGRGLQLLFYSVGIGQISSEVPQNLSASRPQDRQFILSSKKLLLSDSGFYLCAWGGLGETQYFGPGTRLLVL.

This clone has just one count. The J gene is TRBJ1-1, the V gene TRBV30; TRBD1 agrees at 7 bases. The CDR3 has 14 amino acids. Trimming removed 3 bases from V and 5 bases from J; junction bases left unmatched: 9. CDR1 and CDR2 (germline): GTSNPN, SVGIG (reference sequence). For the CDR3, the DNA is TGTGCCTGGAGGCTCTGGCAGGGGGAGACTGAAGCTTTCTTT. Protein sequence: CAWRLWQGETEAFF.